The 7 T cell receptor beta chains presented below share a single source sample, sequenced in a study of tumour-infiltrating T cells in Burkitt lymphoma. Profiling relied on immunoSEQ multiplex PCR, and the TCRdb table lists in-frame clones only, not all of them. The sample comprises about 50,000 clones, around 30% of which are singletons, and around 3% rests with the top ten. The sequencing sample was made of tumor tissue. The origin of the receptors is a human donor with Burkitt lymphoma.

This clone turned up a few times. V is TRBV25-1 and J is TRBJ2-1, with 8 bases fitting TRBD2. Unmatched junction bases numbered 5, after V lost 6 bases and J lost 4 bases. Germline V gene lookup returns CDR1 MGHDK and CDR2 SYGVNS. The CDR3 is 14 residues long. The CDR3 loop reads CASRRGGGYNEQFF. The CDR3 DNA follows: TGTGCCAGCAGACGGGGCGGGGGGTACAATGAGCAGTTCTTC.

This rearrangement joins TRBV4-1 to TRBJ1-6; 9 bases are shared with TRBD1. This CDR3 region has 15 residues. V dropped 0 bases and J dropped 10; count of bases not matched to a gene: 4. Germline lookup yields CDR1 MGHRA and CDR2 YSYEKL. This CDR3 is CASSQEWTGDSPLHF. The CDR3 nucleotides read TGCGCCAGCAGCCAAGAGTGGACAGGGGACTCACCCCTCCACTTT.

A few counts support this clone. The genes are TRBV7-2 and TRBJ1-2; D uncertain. Per the germline V gene, CDR1 is SGHTA and CDR2 is FQGNSA. V lost 4 bases and J 1 base, leaving 19 bases between the germline ends. This CDR3 is built from 17 residues. The DNA of the CDR3 is TGTGCCAGCAGCTCCCTCCGGAGCCGTCCCCTTAACTATGGCTACACCTTC. Translating it yields CASSSLRSRPLNYGYTF.

The chain recombines TRBV19 with TRBJ2-1; tentative D call: TRBD2 (5 bases). The CDR3 spans 16 residues. Germline V gives CDR1 LNHDA, CDR2 SQIVND (reference sequence). The germline V and J ends were trimmed by 1 base and 5 bases, with 15 bases remaining between them. The CDR3 DNA reads TGTGCCAGTAGTATAGTTCCGGGCTCGGGAAACAATGAGCAGTTCTTC. It translates to CASSIVPGSGNNEQFF.

The V gene is TRBV6-1, the J gene TRBJ2-5, with D possibly TRBD2 on 5 matching bases. Germline CDR1 and CDR2: MNHNS and SASEGT. The CDR3 consists of 14 residues. V shed 6 bases and J shed 2 bases, with 13 bases lying between them. The chain's CDR3 is CASSPGLLQETQYF. The CDR3 bases are TGTGCCAGCAGCCCAGGACTGCTACAAGAGACCCAGTACTTC.

V is TRBV5-1 and J is TRBJ1-1; no firm D call. Trimming cost V 4 bases and J 3 bases, with 16 bases left between them. Per the germline V gene, CDR1 is SGHRS and CDR2 is YFSETQ. There are 15 residues in the CDR3. This CDR3 is CASSEASQQYTEAFF. The CDR3 region has the DNA TGCGCCAGCAGCGAGGCCTCTCAACAGTACACTGAAGCTTTCTTT.

CDR3 DNA: TGTGCCAGCAGTTACGGACTTGCTAATGGGGATACGCAGTATTTT. It translates to CASSYGLANGDTQYF. The chain couples TRBV6-5 to TRBJ2-3; tentatively, D is TRBD2 (5 bases). The germline CDR1 and CDR2 sequences are MNHEY and SVGAGI. V was cut by 2 bases and J by 6 bases, with 15 bases left in between. CDR3 length: 15 amino acids.